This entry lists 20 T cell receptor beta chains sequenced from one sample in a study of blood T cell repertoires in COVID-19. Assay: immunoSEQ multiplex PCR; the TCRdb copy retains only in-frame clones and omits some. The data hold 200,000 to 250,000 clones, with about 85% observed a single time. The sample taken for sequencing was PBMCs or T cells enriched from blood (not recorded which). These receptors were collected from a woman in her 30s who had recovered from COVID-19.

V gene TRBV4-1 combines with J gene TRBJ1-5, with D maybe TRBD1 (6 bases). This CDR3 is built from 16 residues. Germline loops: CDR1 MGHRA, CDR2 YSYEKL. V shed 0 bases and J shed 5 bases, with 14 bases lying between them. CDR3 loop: CASSQDKEQGYQPQHF. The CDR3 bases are TGCGCCAGCAGCCAAGATAAAGAACAGGGTTATCAGCCCCAGCATTTT.

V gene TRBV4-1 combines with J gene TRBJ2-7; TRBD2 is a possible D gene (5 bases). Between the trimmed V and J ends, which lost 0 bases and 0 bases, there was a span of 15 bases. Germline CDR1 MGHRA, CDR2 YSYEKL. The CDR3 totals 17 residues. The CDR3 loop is CASSQELAGGISYEQYF. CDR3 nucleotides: TGCGCCAGCAGCCAAGAACTGGCGGGTGGAATCTCCTACGAGCAGTACTTC.

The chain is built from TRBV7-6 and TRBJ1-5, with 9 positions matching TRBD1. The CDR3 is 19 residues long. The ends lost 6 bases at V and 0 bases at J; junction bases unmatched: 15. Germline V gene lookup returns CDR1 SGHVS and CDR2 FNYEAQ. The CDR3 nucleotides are TGTGCCAGCAGGCGGACAGGGGCTTGGTCGGATTATAGCAATCAGCCCCAGCATTTT. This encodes CASRRTGAWSDYSNQPQHF. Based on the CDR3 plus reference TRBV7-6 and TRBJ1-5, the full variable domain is GAGVSQSPRYKVTKRGQDVALRCDPISGHVSLYWYRQALGQGPEFLTYFNYEAQQDKSGLPNDRFSAERPEGSISTLTIQRTEQRDSAMYRCASRRTGAWSDYSNQPQHFGDGTRLSIL.

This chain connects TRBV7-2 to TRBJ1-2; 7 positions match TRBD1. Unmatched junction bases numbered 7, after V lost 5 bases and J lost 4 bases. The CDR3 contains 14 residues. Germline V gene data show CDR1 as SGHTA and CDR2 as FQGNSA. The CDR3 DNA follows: TGTGCCAGCAGCCTCAGGGGGTTTGGCTATGGCTACACCTTC. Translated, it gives CASSLRGFGYGYTF.

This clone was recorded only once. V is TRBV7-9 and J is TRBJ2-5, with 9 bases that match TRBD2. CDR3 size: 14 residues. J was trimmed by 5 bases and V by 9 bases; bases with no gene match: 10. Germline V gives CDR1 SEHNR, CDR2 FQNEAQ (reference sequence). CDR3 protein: CASSRGGARETQYF. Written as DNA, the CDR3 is TGTGCCAGTTCTCGCGGGGGGGCCCGGGAGACCCAGTACTTC.

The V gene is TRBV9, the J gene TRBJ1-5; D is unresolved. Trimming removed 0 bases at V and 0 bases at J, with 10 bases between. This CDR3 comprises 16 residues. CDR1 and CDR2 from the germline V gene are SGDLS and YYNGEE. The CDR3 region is CASSVGDMGSNQPQHF. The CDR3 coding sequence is TGTGCCAGCAGCGTAGGAGACATGGGTAGCAATCAGCCCCAGCATTTT.

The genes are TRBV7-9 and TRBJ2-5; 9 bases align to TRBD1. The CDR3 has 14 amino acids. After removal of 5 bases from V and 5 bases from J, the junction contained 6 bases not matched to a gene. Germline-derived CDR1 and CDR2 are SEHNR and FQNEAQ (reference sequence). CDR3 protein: CASSIGTGRETQYF. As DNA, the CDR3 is TGTGCCAGCAGCATCGGGACAGGGCGTGAGACCCAGTACTTC.

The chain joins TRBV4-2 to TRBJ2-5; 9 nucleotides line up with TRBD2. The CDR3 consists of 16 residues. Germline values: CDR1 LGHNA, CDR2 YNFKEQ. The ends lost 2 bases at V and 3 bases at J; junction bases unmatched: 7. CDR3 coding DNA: TGTGCCAGCAGCCAATCCCAAGCGGGGGGAGAAGAGACCCAGTACTTC. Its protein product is CASSQSQAGGEETQYF.

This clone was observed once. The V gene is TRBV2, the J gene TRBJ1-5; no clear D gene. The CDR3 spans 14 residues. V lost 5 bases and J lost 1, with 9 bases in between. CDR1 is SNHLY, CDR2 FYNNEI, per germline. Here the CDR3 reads CASSLTVSNQPQHF. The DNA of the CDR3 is TGTGCCAGCAGTTTAACGGTGAGCAATCAGCCCCAGCATTTT.

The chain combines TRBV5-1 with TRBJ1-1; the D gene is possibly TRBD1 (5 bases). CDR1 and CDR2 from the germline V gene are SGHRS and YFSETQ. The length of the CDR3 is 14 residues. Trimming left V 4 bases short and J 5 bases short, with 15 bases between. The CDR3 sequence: CASSPTGGRTEAFF. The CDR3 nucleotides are TGCGCCAGCAGCCCAACGGGGGGGAGGACTGAAGCTTTCTTT.

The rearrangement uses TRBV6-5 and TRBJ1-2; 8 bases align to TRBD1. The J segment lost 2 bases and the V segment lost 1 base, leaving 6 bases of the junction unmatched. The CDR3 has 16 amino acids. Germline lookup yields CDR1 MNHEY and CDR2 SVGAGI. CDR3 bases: TGTGCCAGCAGTTACTTCCGTACAGGGGGAAACTATGGCTACACCTTC. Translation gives CASSYFRTGGNYGYTF.

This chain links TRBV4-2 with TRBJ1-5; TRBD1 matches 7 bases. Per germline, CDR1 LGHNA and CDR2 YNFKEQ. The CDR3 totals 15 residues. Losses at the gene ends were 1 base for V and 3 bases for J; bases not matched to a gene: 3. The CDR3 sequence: CASSQGQGDNQPQHF. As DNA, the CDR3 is TGTGCCAGCAGCCAAGGGCAGGGGGACAATCAGCCCCAGCATTTT.

For the CDR3, the DNA is TGTGCCAGTAACCCCCCGGGGGGCCGGTCCGGCAATCAGCCCCAGCATTTT. Encoded protein: CASNPPGGRSGNQPQHF. The chain uses TRBV19 and TRBJ1-5; weak D call: TRBD1 (6 bases). Germline values: CDR1 LNHDA, CDR2 SQIVND (reference sequence). The V and J ends lost 7 bases and 2 bases respectively, with 21 bases between them. CDR3 size: 17 residues.

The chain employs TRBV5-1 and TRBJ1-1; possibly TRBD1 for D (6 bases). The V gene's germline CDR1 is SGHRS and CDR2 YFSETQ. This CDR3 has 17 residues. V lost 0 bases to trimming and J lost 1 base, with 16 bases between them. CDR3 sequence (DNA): TGCGCCAGCAGCTTGGCCAGGGGCCCAACATCGAACACTGAAGCTTTCTTT. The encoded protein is CASSLARGPTSNTEAFF.

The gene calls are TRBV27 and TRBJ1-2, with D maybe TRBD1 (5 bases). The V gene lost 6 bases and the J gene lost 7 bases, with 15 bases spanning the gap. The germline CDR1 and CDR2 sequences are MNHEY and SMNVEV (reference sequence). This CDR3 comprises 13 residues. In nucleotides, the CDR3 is TGTGCCAGCAGACGGGGGATTGGGTCTGGCTACACCTTC. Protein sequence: CASRRGIGSGYTF.

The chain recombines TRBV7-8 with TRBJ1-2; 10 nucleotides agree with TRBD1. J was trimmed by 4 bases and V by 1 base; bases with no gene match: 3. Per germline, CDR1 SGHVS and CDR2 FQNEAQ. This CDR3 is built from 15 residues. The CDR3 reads CASSLGRDRGYGYTF. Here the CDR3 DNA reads TGTGCCAGCAGCTTAGGAAGGGACAGGGGCTATGGCTACACCTTC.

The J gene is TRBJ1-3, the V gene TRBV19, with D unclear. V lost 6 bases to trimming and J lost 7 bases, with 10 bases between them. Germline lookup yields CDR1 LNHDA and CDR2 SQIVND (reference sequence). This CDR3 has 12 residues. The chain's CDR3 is CASSPLTNTIYF. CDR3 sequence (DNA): TGTGCCAGTAGCCCACTCACGAACACCATATATTTT.

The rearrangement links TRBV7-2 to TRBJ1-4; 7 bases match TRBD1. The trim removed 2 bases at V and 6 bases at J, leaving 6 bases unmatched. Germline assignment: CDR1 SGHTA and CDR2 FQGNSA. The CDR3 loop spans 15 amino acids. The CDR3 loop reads CASSLPRQGYEKLFF. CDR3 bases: TGTGCCAGCAGCTTACCCCGACAGGGTTATGAAAAACTGTTTTTT.

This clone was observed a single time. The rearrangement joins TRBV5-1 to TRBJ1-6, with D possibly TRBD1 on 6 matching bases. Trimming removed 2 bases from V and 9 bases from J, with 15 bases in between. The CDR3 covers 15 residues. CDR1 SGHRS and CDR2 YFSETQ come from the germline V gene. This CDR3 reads CASSLQQGRSSPLHF. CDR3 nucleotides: TGCGCCAGCAGCTTACAACAGGGTAGGAGTTCACCCCTCCACTTT.

CDR3 nucleotides: TGCGCCAGCAGTCCTGGACAGGTGGATAATACGAACACTGAAGCTTTCTTT. Its protein is CASSPGQVDNTNTEAFF. The chain carries TRBV23-1 and TRBJ1-1, with 7 bases identical to TRBD1. TRBV23-1 is annotated as an ORF whose role is uncertain. Germline trimming cut 4 bases from V and 1 base from J; bases unmatched to any gene: 12. This CDR3 spans 17 amino acids.